The text below deals with one T cell receptor (beta chain). Its matching antigen is unknown. Stated time point: week 35, safety follow-up. What each vaccine dose contained was 300 ug of mutant IDH1 20-mer peptide, accompanied by topical imiquimod. The data are from a study of a mutant IDH1 vaccine in newly diagnosed glioma. Overall study: First vaccine doses came 4-6 weeks after radiotherapy alone, or with temozolomide cycles. The study's findings and limits: Pseudoprogression apparently tracked independently of changes in top peripheral T cell clonotypes. Immune responses arising from the vaccine appeared in just under 95% of patients.

With V trimmed by 4 bases and J by 0 bases, 7 bases remained unmatched. The CDR3 runs to 17 residues. The V gene's germline CDR1 is PRHDT and CDR2 FYEKMQ (reference sequence). The protocol was immunoSEQ multiplex PCR, while the TCRdb copy is restricted to in-frame clones and leaves out a portion. The sample consists of roughly 26,000 clones, approximately 87% of them appearing once. The sequence derives from a man aged 30-40 years with glioma. The rearrangement uses TRBV13 and TRBJ2-3, with 10 bases lining up with TRBD2. Sequencing used PBMCs, obtained from a glioma patient whose treatment included an IDH1 peptide vaccine. CDR3 in DNA: TGTGCCAGCAGCTCGAGACTAGCGGGTGATAGCACAGATACGCAGTATTTT. Translating it yields CASSSRLAGDSTDTQYF.